This T cell receptor (beta chain) was captured in a study of OX40 agonist ivuxolimab in advanced cancers. Study-level background: Patients were dosed with the agonistic anti-OX40 (CD134) antibody ivuxolimab. Eligibility admitted prior anti-PD-1, anti-PD-L1 or anti-CTLA-4 therapy; about 39% had some. Every 2 weeks, patients received ivuxolimab intravenously, dosed at 0.01 to 10 mg/kg.

V shed 3 bases and J 4 bases; nucleotides not matched to a gene: 6. Germline values: CDR1 KGHSH, CDR2 LQKENI. The CDR3 totals 15 residues. Here immunoSEQ multiplex PCR was the method, and the copy in TCRdb shows in-frame clones only, minus some. The table lists 65,000 to 80,000 clones, about 86% of them singletons. The chain employs TRBV18 and TRBJ1-1, with 9 bases matching TRBD1. This receptor was obtained from an adult with an advanced solid tumor such as melanoma, head and neck, liver or kidney cancer. Sequencing was performed on CD4+ or CD8+ T cells sorted from blood, taken in a trial of the OX40 agonist ivuxolimab. The CDR3 sequence is CASSPSDRGSTEAFF. DNA for the CDR3: TGTGCCAGCTCACCTTCGGACAGGGGTAGCACTGAAGCTTTCTTT. Full variable domain (missing parts from reference TRBV18 and TRBJ1-1): NAGVMQNPRHLVRRRGQEARLRCSPMKGHSHVYWYRQLPEEGLKFMVYLQKENIIDESGMPKERFSAEFPKEGPSILRIQQVVRGDSAAYFCASSPSDRGSTEAFFGQGTRLTVV.